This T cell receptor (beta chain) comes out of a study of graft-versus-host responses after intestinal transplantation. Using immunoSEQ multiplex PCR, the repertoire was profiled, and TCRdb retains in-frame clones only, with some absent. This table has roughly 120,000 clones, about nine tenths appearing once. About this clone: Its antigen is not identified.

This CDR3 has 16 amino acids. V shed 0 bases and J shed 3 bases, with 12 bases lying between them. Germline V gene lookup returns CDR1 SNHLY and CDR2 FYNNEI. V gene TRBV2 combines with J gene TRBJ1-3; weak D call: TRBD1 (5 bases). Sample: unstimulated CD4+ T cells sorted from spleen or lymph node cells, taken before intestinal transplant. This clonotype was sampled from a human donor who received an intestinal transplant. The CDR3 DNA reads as TGTGCCAGCAGTGAAGCAAGCAGGGTGGGTGGAAACACCATATATTTT. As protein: CASSEASRVGGNTIYF.